Listed here is a single T cell receptor beta chain. This record comes from a study of blood T cell repertoires in COVID-19. Study summary: The analysed material was cDNA or gDNA that came from T cells, B-cell-depleted T cells, or PBMCs.

The repertoire was sequenced with immunoSEQ multiplex PCR; TCRdb's copy has only in-frame clones and lacks some. Among 100,000 to 150,000 clones listed, 65% to 90% were seen once. V dropped 3 bases and J dropped 1 base, with 14 bases sitting between them. CDR3 length equals 16 residues. Per the germline V gene, CDR1 is SGHTA and CDR2 is FQGNSA. The source material was peripheral blood. V gene TRBV7-2 combines with J gene TRBJ2-3, with D possibly being TRBD2 (7 bases). The source of this sequence is a human donor in a cohort sampled during active COVID-19. The CDR3 sequence: CASSLDGGHRTDTQYF. In DNA, the CDR3 is TGTGCCAGCAGCTTGGACGGGGGGCATCGCACAGATACGCAGTATTTT.